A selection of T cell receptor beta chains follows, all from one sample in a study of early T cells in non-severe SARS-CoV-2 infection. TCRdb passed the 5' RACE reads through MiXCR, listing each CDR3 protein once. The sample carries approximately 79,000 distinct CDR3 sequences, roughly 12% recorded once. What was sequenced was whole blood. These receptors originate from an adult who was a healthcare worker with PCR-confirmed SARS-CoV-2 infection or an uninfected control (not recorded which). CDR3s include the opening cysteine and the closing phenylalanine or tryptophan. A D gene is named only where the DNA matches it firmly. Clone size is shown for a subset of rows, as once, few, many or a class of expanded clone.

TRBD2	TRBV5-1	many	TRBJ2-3	TGCGCCAGCAGCTTGGATAGCGGGAGAGAAACAGATACGCAGTATTTT	CASSLDSGRETDTQYF
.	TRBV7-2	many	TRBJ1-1	TGTGCCAGCAGCTTAGATGGGAATTGGGGGACTGAAGCTTTCTTT	CASSLDGNWGTEAFF
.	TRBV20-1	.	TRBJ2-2	TGCAGTGCTAGAGATTTCCCCCCAGGGCGGTTGGGCGGGGAGCTGTTTTTT	CSARDFPPGRLGGELFF
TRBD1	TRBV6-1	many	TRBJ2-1	TGTGCCAGCAGTCCCGGGACAGGGGGTTTCAATGAGCAGTTCTTC	CASSPGTGGFNEQFF
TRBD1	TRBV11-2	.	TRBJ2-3	TGTGCCAGCAGCTTCGGGACAGTGGCAGATACGCAGTATTTT	CASSFGTVADTQYF
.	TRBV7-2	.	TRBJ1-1	TGTGCCAGCATCGGCGACCTTACAAATCCCAGAGGCGCTTTCTTT	CASIGDLTNPRGAFF
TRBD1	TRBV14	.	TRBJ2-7	TGTGCCAGCAGCCCGAGGGGGCAGACCTACGAGCAGTACTTC	CASSPRGQTYEQYF
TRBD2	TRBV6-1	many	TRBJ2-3	TGTGCCAGCAGTGTCCTGCGGGGGGCCACAGATACGCAGTATTTT	CASSVLRGATDTQYF
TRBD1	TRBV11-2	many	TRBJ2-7	TGTGCCAGCAGCTTTTACAGGGGGCTGCGTTACGAGCAGTACTTC	CASSFYRGLRYEQYF
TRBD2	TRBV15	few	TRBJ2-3	TGTGCCACCAGCAGAGATCCCCTAGCGGGGGGGCCTAGCACAGATACGCAGTATTTT	CATSRDPLAGGPSTDTQYF
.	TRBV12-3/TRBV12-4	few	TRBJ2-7	TGTGCCAGCAGTTTAAACGGGTACGAGCAGTACTTC	CASSLNGYEQYF
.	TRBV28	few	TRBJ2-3	TGTGCCAGCAGGAGGGGGTGGGATACGCAGTATTTT	CASRRGWDTQYF
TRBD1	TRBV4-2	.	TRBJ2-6	TGTGCCAGCAGCCAAGAGACAGGGTCTGGGGCCAACGTCCTGACTTTC	CASSQETGSGANVLTF
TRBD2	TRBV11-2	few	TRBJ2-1	TGTGCCAGCAGCTCCCTAGCGGGGATATACAATGAGCAGTTCTTC	CASSSLAGIYNEQFF
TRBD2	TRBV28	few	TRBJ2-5	TGTGCCAGCAGTCCAAACCTACTAGCGGACCAAGAGACCCAGTACTTC	CASSPNLLADQETQYF
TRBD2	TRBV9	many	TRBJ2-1	TGTGCCAGCAGCGTAGATGTCAGGGCCGGACTAGCGGGAGATCACGGGCAGTTCTTC	CASSVDVRAGLAGDHGQFF
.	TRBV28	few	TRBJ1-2	TGTGCCAGCAGTTTAGGGGGGGACACCTATGGCTACACCTTC	CASSLGGDTYGYTF
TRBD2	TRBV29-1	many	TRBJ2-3	TGCAGCGCCAGGACTAGCGGGAGACCAAGGGATACGCAGTATTTT	CSARTSGRPRDTQYF
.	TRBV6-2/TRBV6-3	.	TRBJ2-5	TGTGCCAGCAGTTACGGGGGGGCCGGGACAACGTACCAAGAGACCCAGTACTTC	CASSYGGAGTTYQETQYF
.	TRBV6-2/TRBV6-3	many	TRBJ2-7	TGTGCCAGCAGTTCACCCAGCTCCTACGAGCAGTACTTC	CASSSPSSYEQYF
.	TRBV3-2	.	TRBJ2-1	TGTGCCAGCAGCCAAGACTATTACCCGGGAAGGGAGCAGTTCTTC	CASSQDYYPGREQFF
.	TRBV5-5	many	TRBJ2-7	TGTGCCAGCAGTCAAAGGGGGTACGAGCAGTACTTC	CASSQRGYEQYF
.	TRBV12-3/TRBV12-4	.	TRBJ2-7	TGTGCCAGCAGTTTTGACGGGAGCTCCTACGAGCAGTACTTC	CASSFDGSSYEQYF
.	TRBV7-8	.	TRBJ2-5	TGTGCCAGCAGCCACCGACGGTTCCAAGAGACCCAGTACTTC	CASSHRRFQETQYF
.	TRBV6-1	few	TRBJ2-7	TGTGCCAGCAATAGAAGGGATTGGCAGTACTTC	CASNRRDWQYF
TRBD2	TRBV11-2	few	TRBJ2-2	TGTGCCAGCAGCTTAGTTCGGGGGGCGAACACCGGGGAGCTGTTTTTT	CASSLVRGANTGELFF
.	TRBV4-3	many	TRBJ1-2	TGCGCCAGCAGCAAGTATCCAGCTAACTATGGCTACACCTTC	CASSKYPANYGYTF
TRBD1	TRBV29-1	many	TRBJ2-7	TGCAGCGTTGCCGACAGGGAGAGGCCCGAGCAGTACTTC	CSVADRERPEQYF
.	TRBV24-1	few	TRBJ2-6	TGTGCCACCAGTCTCACGGGGACCGGGGCCAACGTCCTGACTTTC	CATSLTGTGANVLTF
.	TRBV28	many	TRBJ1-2	TGTGCCAGCCATTGGGGGCCACGGGGCTACACCTTC	CASHWGPRGYTF
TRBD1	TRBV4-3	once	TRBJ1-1	TGCGCCAGCAGCCAAGTAGCAGGGGGTTACACTGAAGCTTTCTTT	CASSQVAGGYTEAFF
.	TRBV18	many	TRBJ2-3	TGTGCCAGCTCACCCCCACGGGGAGAGGAGGGTGATACGCAGTATTTT	CASSPPRGEEGDTQYF
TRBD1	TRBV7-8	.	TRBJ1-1	TGTGCCAGCAGCTTAACCTCGAGCAGGGGGCATTATGAAGCTTTCTTT	CASSLTSSRGHYEAFF
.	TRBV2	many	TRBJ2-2	TGTGCCAGCAGTGTCGCGGGCTTCGGAGGCCCGAACACCGGGGAGCTGTTTTTT	CASSVAGFGGPNTGELFF
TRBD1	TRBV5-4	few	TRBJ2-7	TGTGCCAGCAGCTCCCGGACAGGGGGCAACGAGCAGTACTTC	CASSSRTGGNEQYF
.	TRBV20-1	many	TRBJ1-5	TGCAGTGCCAACCGGGCAGGGAACGGTCAGCCCCAGCATTTT	CSANRAGNGQPQHF
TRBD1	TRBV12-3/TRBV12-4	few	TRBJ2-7	TGTGCCAGCAGCTGGACAGGGGGCATCGACGAGCAGTACTTC	CASSWTGGIDEQYF
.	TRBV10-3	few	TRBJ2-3	TGTGCCATCAGTGAGGGTCGGGGGAAGGTGACAGATACGCAGTATTTT	CAISEGRGKVTDTQYF
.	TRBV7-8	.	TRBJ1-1	TGTGCCAGCAGCCCCACTGGTCGGAACACTGAAGCTTTCTTT	CASSPTGRNTEAFF
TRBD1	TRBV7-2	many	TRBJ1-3	TGTGCCAGCAGCCCCCGGACAGGGTCAGGAAACACCATATATTTT	CASSPRTGSGNTIYF
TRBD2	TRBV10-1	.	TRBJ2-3	TGCGCCAGCAGCGATGGAGCGGGAACCACAGATACGCAGTATTTT	CASSDGAGTTDTQYF
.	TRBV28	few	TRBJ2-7	TGTGCCAGCAGTCTAGCTGATTCCCCCTACGAGCAGTACTTC	CASSLADSPYEQYF
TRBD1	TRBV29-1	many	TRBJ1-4	TGCAGCGTTGATAGGGACAGGGTTGAAGAAAAACTGTTTTTT	CSVDRDRVEEKLFF
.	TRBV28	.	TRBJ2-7	TGTGCCAGCAGTTTGTTTTCTAGCACTTACGAGCAGTACTTC	CASSLFSSTYEQYF
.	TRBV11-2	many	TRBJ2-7	TGTGCCAGCAGCTTACGCACAACAAGGGGCCTCGAGCAGTACTTC	CASSLRTTRGLEQYF
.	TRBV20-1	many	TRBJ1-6	TGCAGCGCTTACGCAGAGAGTTCACCCCTCCACTTT	CSAYAESSPLHF
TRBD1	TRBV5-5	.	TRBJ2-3	TGTGCCAGCAGCCCGGCATGGACAGGGGGCGGCACAGATACGCAGTATTTT	CASSPAWTGGGTDTQYF
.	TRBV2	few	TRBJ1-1	TGTGCCAGCAGAGTAACAGGGTTTAGGGAAGCTTTCTTT	CASRVTGFREAFF
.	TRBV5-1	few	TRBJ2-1	TGCGCCAGCAGCTTGCCTAGCAGCTACAATGAGCAGTTCTTC	CASSLPSSYNEQFF
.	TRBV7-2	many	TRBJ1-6	TGTGCCAGCAGCTTAGCCAGGGTATCGAGCTCCTATAATTCACCCCTCCACTTT	CASSLARVSSSYNSPLHF
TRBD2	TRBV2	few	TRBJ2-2	TGTGCCACTTCTGGGGGGACTAAGAACACCGGGGAGCTGTTTTTT	CATSGGTKNTGELFF
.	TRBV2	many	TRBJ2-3	TGTGCCAGCAGTGAGACCCCTGGTGCAGATACGCAGTATTTT	CASSETPGADTQYF
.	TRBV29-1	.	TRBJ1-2	TGCAGCGTTGAAGACCCATATGGCTACACCTTC	CSVEDPYGYTF
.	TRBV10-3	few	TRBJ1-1	TGTGCCATCAAGGGTTCGGTACAGAACACTGAAGCTTTCTTT	CAIKGSVQNTEAFF
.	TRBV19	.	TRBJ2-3	TGTGCCACTAAGGATGGCACAGATACGCAGTATTTT	CATKDGTDTQYF
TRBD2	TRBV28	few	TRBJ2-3	TGTGCCAGCAATTCCCCGGGACTAGGGAGCACAGATACGCAGTATTTT	CASNSPGLGSTDTQYF
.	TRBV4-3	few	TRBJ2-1	TGCGCCAGCAGCCAAGGAGCAAGTTCCTACAATGAGCAGTTCTTC	CASSQGASSYNEQFF
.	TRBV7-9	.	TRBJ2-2	TGTGCCAGCAGCTTAGCGGGCAGGAACACCGGGGAGCTGTTTTTT	CASSLAGRNTGELFF
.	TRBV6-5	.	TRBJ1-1	TGTGCCAGCAGTTATGGGTCGGTGACTGAAGCTTTCTTT	CASSYGSVTEAFF